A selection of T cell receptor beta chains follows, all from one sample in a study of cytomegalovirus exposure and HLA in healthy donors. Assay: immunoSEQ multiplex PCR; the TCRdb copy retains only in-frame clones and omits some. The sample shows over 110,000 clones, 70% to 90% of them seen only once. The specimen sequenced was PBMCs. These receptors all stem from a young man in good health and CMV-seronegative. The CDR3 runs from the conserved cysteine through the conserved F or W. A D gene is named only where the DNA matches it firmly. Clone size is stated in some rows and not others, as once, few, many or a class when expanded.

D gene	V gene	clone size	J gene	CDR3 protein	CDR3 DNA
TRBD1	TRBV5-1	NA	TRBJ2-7	CASTQQGETSYEQYF	TGCGCCAGCACACAACAGGGGGAGACTTCCTACGAGCAGTACTTC
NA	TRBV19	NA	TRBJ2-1	CASTPLGGSSYNEQFF	TGTGCCAGTACCCCCCTAGGGGGAAGCTCCTACAATGAGCAGTTCTTC
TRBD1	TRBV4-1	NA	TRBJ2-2	CASRRTGGDLVGELFF	TGCGCCAGCAGACGGACAGGGGGCGACCTGGTCGGGGAGCTGTTTTTT
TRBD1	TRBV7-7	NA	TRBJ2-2	CASSPTRDRGAGELFF	TGTGCCAGCAGCCCAACCCGGGACAGGGGAGCCGGGGAGCTGTTTTTT
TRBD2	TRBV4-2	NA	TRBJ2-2	CASSQLLAGGTGELFF	TGTGCCAGCAGCCAACTGCTAGCGGGGGGCACCGGGGAGCTGTTTTTT
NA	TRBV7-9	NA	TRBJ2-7	CASSYGSGYEQYF	TGTGCCAGCAGCTACGGTAGCGGCTACGAGCAGTACTTC
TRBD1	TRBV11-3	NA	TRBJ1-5	CASSILRDRGQKGQPQHF	TGTGCCAGCAGCATCCTCCGGGACAGGGGGCAGAAGGGTCAGCCCCAGCATTTT
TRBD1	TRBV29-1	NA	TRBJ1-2	CSVPIANRDRVFYGYTF	TGCAGCGTCCCGATTGCCAACCGGGACAGGGTTTTCTATGGCTACACCTTC
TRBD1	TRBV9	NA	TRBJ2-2	CASSAPRRGLRGELFF	TGTGCCAGCAGCGCTCCCCGAAGGGGGCTTAGGGGGGAGCTGTTTTTT
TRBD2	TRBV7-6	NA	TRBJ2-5	CASSTGLAVREETQYF	TGTGCCAGCAGCACGGGACTAGCGGTGAGAGAAGAGACCCAGTACTTC
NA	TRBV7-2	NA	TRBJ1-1	CASSLNEGTEAFF	TGTGCCAGCAGCTTAAATGAGGGCACTGAAGCTTTCTTT
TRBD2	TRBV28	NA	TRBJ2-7	CASGLAGGRGYEQYF	TGTGCCAGCGGACTAGCGGGAGGGCGGGGCTACGAGCAGTACTTC
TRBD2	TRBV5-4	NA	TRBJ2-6	CASSSLAGGNSGANVLTF	TGTGCCAGCAGCTCCCTGGCGGGGGGGAACTCTGGGGCCAACGTCCTGACTTTC
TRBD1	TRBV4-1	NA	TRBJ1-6	CASSQGTGEVSSPLHF	TGCGCCAGCAGCCAAGGGACAGGGGAGGTCAGCTCACCCCTCCACTTT
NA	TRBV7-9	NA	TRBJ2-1	CASSLQVYEQFF	TGTGCCAGCAGCTTGCAGGTCTATGAGCAGTTCTTC
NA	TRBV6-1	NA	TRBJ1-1	CASTMNTEAFF	TGTGCCAGCACAATGAACACTGAAGCTTTCTTT
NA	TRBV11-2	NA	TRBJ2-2	CASSFSGNRGELFF	TGTGCCAGCAGCTTCTCAGGGAATCGAGGGGAGCTGTTTTTT
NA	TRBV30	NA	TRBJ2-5	CAWSHAGLEETQYF	TGTGCCTGGAGTCACGCAGGGCTCGAAGAGACCCAGTACTTC
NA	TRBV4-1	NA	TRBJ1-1	CASSLRQSNTEAFF	TGCGCCAGCAGCCTAAGACAGTCGAACACTGAAGCTTTCTTT
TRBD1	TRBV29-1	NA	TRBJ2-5	CSVIGGAETQYF	TGCAGCGTTATAGGGGGCGCGGAGACCCAGTACTTC
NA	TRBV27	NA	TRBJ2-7	CASSYQRDYEQYF	TGTGCCAGCAGTTACCAGCGTGATTACGAGCAGTACTTC
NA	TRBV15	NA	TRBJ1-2	CATSRDLREGNYGYTF	TGTGCCACCAGCAGAGACCTCCGGGAGGGAAACTATGGCTACACCTTC
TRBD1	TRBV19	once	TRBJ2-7	CASSIYPGTGVFEQYF	TGTGCCAGTAGTATTTATCCGGGGACAGGGGTATTCGAGCAGTACTTC
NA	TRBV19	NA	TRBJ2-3	CASSPRQFRTDTQYF	TGTGCCAGTAGTCCCCGACAGTTCCGCACAGATACGCAGTATTTT
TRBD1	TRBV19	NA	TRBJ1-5	CASRAGQANQPQHF	TGTGCCAGTAGAGCCGGACAGGCGAATCAGCCCCAGCATTTT
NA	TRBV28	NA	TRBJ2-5	CASSLPGLTLQETQYF	TGTGCCAGCAGTTTACCAGGGCTAACCCTCCAAGAGACCCAGTACTTC
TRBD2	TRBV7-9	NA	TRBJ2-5	CASSELAGGGTQYF	TGTGCCAGCAGCGAACTAGCGGGGGGAGGGACCCAGTACTTC
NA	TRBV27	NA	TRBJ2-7	CASSLYPGVHEQYF	TGTGCCAGCAGTTTATATCCAGGGGTCCACGAGCAGTACTTC
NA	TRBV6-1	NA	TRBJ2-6	CASRSGNSGANVLTF	TGTGCCAGCAGATCAGGGAACTCTGGGGCCAACGTCCTGACTTTC
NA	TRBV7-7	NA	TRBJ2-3	CASSSRRTDTQYF	TGTGCCAGCAGCTCCCGTCGGACAGATACGCAGTATTTT
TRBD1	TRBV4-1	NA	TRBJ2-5	CASSQDWDSLSETQYF	TGCGCCAGCAGCCAAGATTGGGACAGCCTGTCGGAGACCCAGTACTTC
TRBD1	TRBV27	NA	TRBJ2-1	CASSSPGQDPNEQFF	TGTGCCAGCAGTTCGCCGGGACAGGATCCCAATGAGCAGTTCTTC
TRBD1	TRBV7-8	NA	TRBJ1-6	CASSLAPGQGRLF	TGTGCCAGCAGCTTAGCGCCGGGACAGGGTCGTCTCTTT
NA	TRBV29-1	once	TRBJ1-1	CSAVIGNTEAFF	TGCAGCGCCGTGATCGGGAACACTGAAGCTTTCTTT
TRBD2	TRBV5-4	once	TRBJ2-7	CASSQFSGSGSYEQYF	TGTGCCAGCAGCCAATTTAGCGGGAGTGGGTCCTACGAGCAGTACTTC
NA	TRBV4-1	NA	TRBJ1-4	CASSQGALANEKLFF	TGCGCCAGCAGCCAAGGGGCTTTAGCTAATGAAAAACTGTTTTTT
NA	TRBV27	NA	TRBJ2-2	CASRGPANTGELFF	TGTGCCAGCAGGGGGCCCGCGAACACCGGGGAGCTGTTTTTT
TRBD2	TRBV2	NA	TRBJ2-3	CASSPIAGGMTDTQYF	TGTGCCAGCAGCCCCATAGCGGGGGGAATGACAGATACGCAGTATTTT
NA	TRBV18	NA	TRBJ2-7	CASSPLREEQYF	TGTGCCAGCTCACCACTCCGGGAGGAGCAGTACTTC